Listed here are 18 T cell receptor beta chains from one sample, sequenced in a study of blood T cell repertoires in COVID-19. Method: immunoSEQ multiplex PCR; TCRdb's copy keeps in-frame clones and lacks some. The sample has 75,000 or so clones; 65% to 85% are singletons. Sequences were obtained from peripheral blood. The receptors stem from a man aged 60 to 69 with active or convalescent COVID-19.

CDR3 amino acids: CASSFSVNEQFF. The CDR3 nucleotides are TGTGCCAGCAGCTTTAGCGTCAATGAGCAGTTCTTC. This rearrangement joins TRBV5-6 to TRBJ2-1; a weak D match, TRBD2 (5 bases). Germline loops: CDR1 SGHDT, CDR2 YYEEEE. V dropped 2 bases and J dropped 6 bases, with 6 bases sitting between them. The CDR3 totals 12 residues.

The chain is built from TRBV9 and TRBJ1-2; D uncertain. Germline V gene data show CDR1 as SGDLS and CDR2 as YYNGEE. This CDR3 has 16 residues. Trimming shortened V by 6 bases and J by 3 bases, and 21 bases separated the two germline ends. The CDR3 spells CASTFGRARRDYGYTF. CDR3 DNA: TGTGCCAGCACCTTTGGTAGGGCGAGGAGGGACTATGGCTACACCTTC.

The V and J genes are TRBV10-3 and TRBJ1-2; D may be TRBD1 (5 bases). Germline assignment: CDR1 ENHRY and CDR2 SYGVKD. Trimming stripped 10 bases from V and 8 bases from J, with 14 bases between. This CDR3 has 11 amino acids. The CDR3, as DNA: TGTGCCACATCTAGGGGTTACGGCTACACCTTC. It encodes CATSRGYGYTF.

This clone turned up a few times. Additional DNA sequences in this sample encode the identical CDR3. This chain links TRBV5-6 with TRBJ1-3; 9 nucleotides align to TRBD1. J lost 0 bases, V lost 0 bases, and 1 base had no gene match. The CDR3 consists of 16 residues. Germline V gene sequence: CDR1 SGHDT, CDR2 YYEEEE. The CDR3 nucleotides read TGTGCCAGCAGCTTGGACAGGGGGCCCTCTGGAAACACCATATATTTT. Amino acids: CASSLDRGPSGNTIYF.

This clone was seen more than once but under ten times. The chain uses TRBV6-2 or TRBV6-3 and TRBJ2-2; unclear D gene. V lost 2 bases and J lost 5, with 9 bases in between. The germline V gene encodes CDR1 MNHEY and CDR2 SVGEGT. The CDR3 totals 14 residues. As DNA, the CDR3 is TGTGCCAGCAGTTACGCGCTAACTACCGGGGAGCTGTTTTTT. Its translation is CASSYALTTGELFF.

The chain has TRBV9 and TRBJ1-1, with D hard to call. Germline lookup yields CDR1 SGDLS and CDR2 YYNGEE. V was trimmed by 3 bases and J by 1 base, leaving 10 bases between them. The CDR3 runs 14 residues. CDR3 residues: CASSEGGENTEAFF. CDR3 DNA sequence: TGTGCCAGCAGCGAGGGCGGGGAGAACACTGAAGCTTTCTTT.

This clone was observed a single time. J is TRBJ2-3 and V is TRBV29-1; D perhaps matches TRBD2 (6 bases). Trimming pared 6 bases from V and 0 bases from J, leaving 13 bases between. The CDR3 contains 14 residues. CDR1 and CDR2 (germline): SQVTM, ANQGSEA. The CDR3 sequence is CSVGGLTSTDTQYF. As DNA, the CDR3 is TGCAGCGTCGGGGGTCTCACTAGCACAGATACGCAGTATTTT.

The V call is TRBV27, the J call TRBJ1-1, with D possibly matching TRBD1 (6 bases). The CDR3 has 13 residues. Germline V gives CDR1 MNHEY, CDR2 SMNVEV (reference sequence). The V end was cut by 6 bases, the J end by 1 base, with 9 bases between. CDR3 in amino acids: CASSPTGNTEAFF. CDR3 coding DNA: TGTGCCAGCAGCCCGACAGGGAACACTGAAGCTTTCTTT.

This CDR3 reads CASSLTGSGNTIYF. The CDR3 coding sequence is TGTGCCAGCAGTTTAACGGGCTCTGGAAACACCATATATTTT. The rearrangement joins TRBV27 to TRBJ1-3; unclear D gene. The V gene lost 2 bases and the J gene lost 0 bases, with 5 bases spanning the gap. CDR1 is MNHEY, CDR2 SMNVEV, per germline (reference sequence). This CDR3 contains 14 residues.

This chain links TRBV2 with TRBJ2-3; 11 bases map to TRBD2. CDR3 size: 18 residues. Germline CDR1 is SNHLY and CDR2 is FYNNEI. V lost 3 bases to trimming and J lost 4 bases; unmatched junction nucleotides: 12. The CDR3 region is CASSDSGTSGIIADTQYF. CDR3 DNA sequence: TGTGCCAGCAGTGATTCGGGGACTAGCGGTATTATCGCAGATACGCAGTATTTT.

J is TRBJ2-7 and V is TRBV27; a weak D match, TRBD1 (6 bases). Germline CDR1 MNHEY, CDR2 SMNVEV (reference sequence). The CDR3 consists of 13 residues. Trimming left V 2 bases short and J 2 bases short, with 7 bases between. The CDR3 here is CASSLNRAYEQYF. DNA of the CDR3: TGTGCCAGCAGTTTAAACAGGGCCTACGAGCAGTACTTC.

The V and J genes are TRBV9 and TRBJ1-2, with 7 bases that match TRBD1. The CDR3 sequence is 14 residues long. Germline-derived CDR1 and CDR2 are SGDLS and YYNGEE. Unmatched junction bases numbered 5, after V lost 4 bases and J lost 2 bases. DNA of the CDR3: TGTGCCAGCAGCTCCCGGACAGGAAACTATGGCTACACCTTC. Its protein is CASSSRTGNYGYTF.

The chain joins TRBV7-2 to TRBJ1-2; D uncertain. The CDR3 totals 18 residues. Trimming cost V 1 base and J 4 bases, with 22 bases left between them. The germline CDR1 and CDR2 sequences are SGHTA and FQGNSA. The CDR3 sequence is CASSLEIGRAGFLYGYTF. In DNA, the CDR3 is TGTGCCAGCAGCTTAGAAATTGGTAGGGCGGGCTTCCTCTATGGCTACACCTTC.

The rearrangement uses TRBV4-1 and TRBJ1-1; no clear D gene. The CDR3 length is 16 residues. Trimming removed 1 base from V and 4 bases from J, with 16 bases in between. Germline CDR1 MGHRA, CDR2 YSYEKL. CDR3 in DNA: TGCGCCAGCAGCCAAGTTAACATGGGCTGGGCCACTGAAGCTTTCTTT. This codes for CASSQVNMGWATEAFF.

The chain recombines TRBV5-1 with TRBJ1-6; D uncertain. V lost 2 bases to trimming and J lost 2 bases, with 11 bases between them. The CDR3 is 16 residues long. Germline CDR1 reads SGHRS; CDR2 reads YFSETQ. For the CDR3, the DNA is TGCGCCAGCAGCTTTGAGGGCCGGCCCTATAATTCACCCCTCCACTTT. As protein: CASSFEGRPYNSPLHF.

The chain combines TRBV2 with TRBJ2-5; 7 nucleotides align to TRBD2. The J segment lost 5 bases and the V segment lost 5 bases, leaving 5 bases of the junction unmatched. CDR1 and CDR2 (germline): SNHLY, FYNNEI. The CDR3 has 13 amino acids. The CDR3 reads CASSFGGLETQYF. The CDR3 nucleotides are TGTGCCAGCAGTTTCGGGGGGTTGGAGACCCAGTACTTC.

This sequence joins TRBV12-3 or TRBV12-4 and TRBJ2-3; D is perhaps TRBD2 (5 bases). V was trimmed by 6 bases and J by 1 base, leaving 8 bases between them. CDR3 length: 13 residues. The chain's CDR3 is CASREARTDTQYF. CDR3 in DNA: TGTGCCAGCAGGGAGGCCCGCACAGATACGCAGTATTTT.

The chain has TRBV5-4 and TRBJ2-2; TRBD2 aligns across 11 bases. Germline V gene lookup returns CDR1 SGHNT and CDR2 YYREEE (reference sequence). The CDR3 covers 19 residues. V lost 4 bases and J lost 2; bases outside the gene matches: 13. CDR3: CASSPGVAGGATNTGELFF. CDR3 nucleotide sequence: TGTGCCAGCAGCCCCGGGGTAGCGGGGGGGGCTACCAACACCGGGGAGCTGTTTTTT.